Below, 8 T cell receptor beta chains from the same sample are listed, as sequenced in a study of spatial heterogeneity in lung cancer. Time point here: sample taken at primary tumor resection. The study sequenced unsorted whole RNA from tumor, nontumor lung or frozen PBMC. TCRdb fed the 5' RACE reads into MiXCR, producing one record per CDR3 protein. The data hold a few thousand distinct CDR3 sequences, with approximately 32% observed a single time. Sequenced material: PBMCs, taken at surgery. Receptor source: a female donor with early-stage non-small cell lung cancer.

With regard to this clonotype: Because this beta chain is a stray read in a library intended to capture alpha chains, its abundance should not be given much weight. The CDR3 sequence: CSARGSGTVDYNEQFF. The CDR3 DNA sequence: TGCAGTGCTAGAGGAAGTGGAACCGTCGATTACAATGAGCAGTTCTTC. The V call is TRBV20-1, the J call TRBJ2-1; no firm D call. Trimming stripped 1 base from V and 4 bases from J, with 17 bases between. The CDR3 is 16 amino acids. Germline V gene lookup returns CDR1 DFQATT and CDR2 SNEGSKA (reference sequence).

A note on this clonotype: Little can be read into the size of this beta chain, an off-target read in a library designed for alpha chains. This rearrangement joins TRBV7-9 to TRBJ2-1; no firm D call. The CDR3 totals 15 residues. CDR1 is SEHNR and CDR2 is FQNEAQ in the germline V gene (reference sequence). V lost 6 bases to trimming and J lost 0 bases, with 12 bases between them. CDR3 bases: TGTGCCAGCAGGGACCTACAGTTCTCCTACAATGAGCAGTTCTTC. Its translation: CASRDLQFSYNEQFF.

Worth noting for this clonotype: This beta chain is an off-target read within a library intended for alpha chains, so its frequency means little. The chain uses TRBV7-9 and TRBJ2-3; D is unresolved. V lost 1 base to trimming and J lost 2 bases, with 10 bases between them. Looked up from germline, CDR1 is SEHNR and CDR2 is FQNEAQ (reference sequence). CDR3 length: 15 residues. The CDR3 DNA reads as TGTGCCAGCAGCTTAGGGTCAACGGTCACAGATACGCAGTATTTT. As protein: CASSLGSTVTDTQYF.

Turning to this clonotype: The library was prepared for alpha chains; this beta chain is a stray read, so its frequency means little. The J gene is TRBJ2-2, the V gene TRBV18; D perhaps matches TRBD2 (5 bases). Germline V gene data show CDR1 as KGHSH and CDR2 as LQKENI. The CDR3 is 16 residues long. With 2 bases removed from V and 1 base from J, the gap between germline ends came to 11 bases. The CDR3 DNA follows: TGTGCCAGCTCACCAAGATCAAGCGGGAACACCGGGGAGCTGTTTTTT. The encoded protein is CASSPRSSGNTGELFF.

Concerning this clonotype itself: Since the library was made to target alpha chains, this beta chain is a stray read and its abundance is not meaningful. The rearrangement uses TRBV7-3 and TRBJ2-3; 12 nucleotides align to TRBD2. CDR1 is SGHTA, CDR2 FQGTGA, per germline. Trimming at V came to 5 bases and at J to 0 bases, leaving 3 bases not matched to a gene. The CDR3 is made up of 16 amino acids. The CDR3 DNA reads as TGTGCCAGCAGCCTAGCGGGAGGGCGGAGCACAGATACGCAGTATTTT. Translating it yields CASSLAGGRSTDTQYF.

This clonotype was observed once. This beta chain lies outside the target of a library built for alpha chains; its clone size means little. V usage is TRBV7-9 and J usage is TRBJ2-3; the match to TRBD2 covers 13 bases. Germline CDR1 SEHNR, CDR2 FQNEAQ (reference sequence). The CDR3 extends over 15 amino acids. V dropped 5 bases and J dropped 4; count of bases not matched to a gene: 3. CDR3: CASSLGTSGADTQYF. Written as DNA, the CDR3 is TGTGCCAGCAGCCTCGGGACTAGCGGGGCAGATACGCAGTATTTT.

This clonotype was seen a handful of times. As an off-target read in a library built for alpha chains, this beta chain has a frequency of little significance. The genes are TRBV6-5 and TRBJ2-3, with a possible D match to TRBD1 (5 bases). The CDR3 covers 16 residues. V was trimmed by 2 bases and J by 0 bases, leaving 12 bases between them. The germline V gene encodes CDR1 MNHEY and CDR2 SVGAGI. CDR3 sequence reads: CASSYIGRASTDTQYF. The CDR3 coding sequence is TGTGCCAGCAGTTACATCGGCAGGGCCAGCACAGATACGCAGTATTTT.

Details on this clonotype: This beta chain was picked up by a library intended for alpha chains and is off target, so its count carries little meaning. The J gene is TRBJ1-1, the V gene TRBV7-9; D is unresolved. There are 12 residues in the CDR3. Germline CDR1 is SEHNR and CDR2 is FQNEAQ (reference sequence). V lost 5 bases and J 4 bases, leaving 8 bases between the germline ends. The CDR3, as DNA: TGTGCCAGCAGCCTGGGCTCCACTGAAGCTTTCTTT. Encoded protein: CASSLGSTEAFF.